This T cell receptor (beta chain) was captured by sequencing in a study of T cells in Graves' hyperthyroidism and ophthalmopathy. This clonotype was seen a handful of times. This CDR3 has 15 residues. Germline V lookup: CDR1 KGHSH, CDR2 LQKENI. Trimming removed 4 bases from V and 2 bases from J, with 12 bases in between. Under 3 months was the duration of disease in ophthalmopathy patients, who also had a Clinical Activity Score of at least 3 and a NOSPECS grade of at least 4. For the diagnoses, clinical symptoms, serum thyroxine and TRAb, thyroid ultrasound and orbital computed tomography were used. Amplified regions were TCR beta CDR3 sequences from RNA transcripts. Carried out on the TCR CDR3, a first-round RT-PCR used the HTBI primer set. TCRdb re-called the multiplex PCR reads through MiXCR, storing one row per CDR3 protein. The table lists 600,000 or so distinct CDR3 sequences, roughly 15% of them singletons.

The chain employs TRBV18 and TRBJ2-4, with a weak D call TRBD1 (6 bases). Material: blood. The sequence derives from a woman in her fifties or sixties with Graves' ophthalmopathy. CDR3 residues: CASSHTGSTKNIQYF. The CDR3 nucleotides are TGTGCCAGCTCACATACAGGGAGTACCAAAAACATTCAGTACTTC.